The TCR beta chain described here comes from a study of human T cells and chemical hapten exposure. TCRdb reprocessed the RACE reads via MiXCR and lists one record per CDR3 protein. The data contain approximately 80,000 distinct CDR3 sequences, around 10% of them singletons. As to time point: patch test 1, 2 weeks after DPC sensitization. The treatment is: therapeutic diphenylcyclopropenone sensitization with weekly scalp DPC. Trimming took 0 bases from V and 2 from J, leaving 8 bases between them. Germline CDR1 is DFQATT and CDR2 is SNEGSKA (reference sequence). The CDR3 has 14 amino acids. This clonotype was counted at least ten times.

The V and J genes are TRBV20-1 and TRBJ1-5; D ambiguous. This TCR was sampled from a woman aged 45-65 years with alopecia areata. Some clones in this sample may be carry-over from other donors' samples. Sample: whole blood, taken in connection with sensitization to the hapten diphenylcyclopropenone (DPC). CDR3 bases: TGCAGTGCTAGAGATACGCGGGGCAATCAGCCCCAGCATTTT. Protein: CSARDTRGNQPQHF.